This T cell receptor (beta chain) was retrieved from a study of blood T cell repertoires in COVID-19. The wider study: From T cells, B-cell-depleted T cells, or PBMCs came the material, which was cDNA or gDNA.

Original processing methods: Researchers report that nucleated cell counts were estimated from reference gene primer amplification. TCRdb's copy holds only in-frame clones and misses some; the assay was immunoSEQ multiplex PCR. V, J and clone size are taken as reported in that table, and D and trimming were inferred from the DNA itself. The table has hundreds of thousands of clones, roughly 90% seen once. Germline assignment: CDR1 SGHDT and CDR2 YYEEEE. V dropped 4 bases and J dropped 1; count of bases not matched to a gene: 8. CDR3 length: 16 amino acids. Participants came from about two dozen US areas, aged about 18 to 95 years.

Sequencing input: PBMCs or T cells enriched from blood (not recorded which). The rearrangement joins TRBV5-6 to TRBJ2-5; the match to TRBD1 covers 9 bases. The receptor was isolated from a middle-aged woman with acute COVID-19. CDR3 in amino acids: CASSLGQGLGQETQYF. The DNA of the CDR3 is TGTGCCAGCAGCCTAGGACAGGGGCTTGGCCAAGAGACCCAGTACTTC.